A selection of T cell receptor beta chains follows, all from one sample in a study of OX40 agonist ivuxolimab in advanced cancers. Clones were sequenced by immunoSEQ multiplex PCR, and TCRdb holds only the in-frame ones, with some missing. This table holds tens of thousands of clones, over 75% found once. Sequenced material: CD4+ or CD8+ T cells sorted from blood, taken in a trial of the OX40 agonist ivuxolimab. These receptors all stem from an adult with an advanced solid tumor such as melanoma, head and neck, liver or kidney cancer. The CDR3 runs from the conserved cysteine through the conserved F or W. Each record gives: V gene, D gene, clone size, J gene, CDR3 protein, CDR3 DNA. The D gene is left open where the match is weak. Clone sizes are given selectively: once, few, many, or a class where the clone is expanded.

>TRBV19|NA|NA|TRBJ2-1
CASSPGHPEEQFF
TGTGCCAGTAGTCCGGGACACCCTGAGGAGCAGTTCTTC
>TRBV29-1|NA|NA|TRBJ2-1
CSVRERSYNEQFF
TGCAGCGTTAGGGAGAGATCCTACAATGAGCAGTTCTTC
>TRBV10-3|TRBD1|NA|TRBJ1-2
CAISGGTGSNYGYTF
TGTGCCATCAGTGGGGGGACAGGGTCTAACTATGGCTACACCTTC
>TRBV4-1|TRBD2|NA|TRBJ2-1
CASSQALAGGFNEQFF
TGCGCCAGCAGCCAAGCTCTAGCGGGAGGTTTTAATGAGCAGTTCTTC
>TRBV2|TRBD2|NA|TRBJ2-3
CASTRTSGGADTQYF
TGTGCCAGCACCCGAACTAGCGGGGGTGCCGATACGCAGTATTTT
>TRBV2|TRBD1|few|TRBJ2-1
CASTPPGQLPNEQFF
TGTGCCAGCACTCCACCGGGACAGTTACCTAATGAGCAGTTCTTC
>TRBV2|NA|NA|TRBJ1-2
CASNRGLAGYTF
TGTGCCAGCAATAGGGGCTTGGCTGGCTACACCTTC
>TRBV28|NA|NA|TRBJ1-3
CASSPGLWAGNTIYF
TGTGCCAGCAGCCCGGGCCTCTGGGCTGGAAACACCATATATTTT
>TRBV9|TRBD2|NA|TRBJ2-1
CASSVEASGFAGEQFF
TGTGCCAGCAGCGTAGAGGCTAGCGGGTTCGCAGGGGAGCAGTTCTTC
>TRBV19|TRBD1|NA|TRBJ2-7
CASQAGTGAYEQYF
TGTGCCAGCCAGGCCGGGACAGGGGCCTACGAGCAGTACTTC
>TRBV5-4|NA|NA|TRBJ2-7
CASSAGGSYEQYF
TGTGCCAGCAGCGCAGGGGGGTCCTACGAGCAGTACTTC
>TRBV21-1|NA|few|TRBJ1-6
CASSITGGGDNSPLHF
TGTGCCAGCAGCATAACAGGGGGCGGGGATAATTCACCCCTCCACTTT
>TRBV15|NA|NA|TRBJ1-2
CATSRDRGVYYGYTF
TGTGCCACCAGCAGAGATAGGGGGGTGTACTATGGCTACACCTTC
>TRBV4-3|TRBD1|NA|TRBJ1-4
CASSLWTGANEKLFF
TGCGCCAGCAGCCTCTGGACAGGGGCTAATGAAAAACTGTTTTTT
>TRBV4-3|TRBD2|NA|TRBJ2-2
CASPAGGNRSGELFF
TGCGCCAGCCCCGCCGGGGGGAATCGGAGCGGGGAGCTGTTTTTT
>TRBV4-2|NA|NA|TRBJ1-1
CASSQGPNTEAFF
TGTGCCAGCAGCCAAGGCCCCAACACTGAAGCTTTCTTT
>TRBV28|TRBD2|NA|TRBJ2-1
CASSLGTSGRIGSYNEQFF
TGTGCCAGCAGTCTGGGGACTAGCGGGAGAATAGGCTCCTACAATGAGCAGTTCTTC
>TRBV6-5|TRBD1|NA|TRBJ2-1
CASSSQGAYNEQFF
TGTGCCAGCAGTTCACAGGGGGCGTACAATGAGCAGTTCTTC
>TRBV5-6|NA|NA|TRBJ1-1
CASSYAGQMNTEAFF
TGTGCCAGCAGCTACGCAGGGCAAATGAACACTGAAGCTTTCTTT
>TRBV15|TRBD1|NA|TRBJ2-5
CATSRDMGQQETQYF
TGTGCCACCAGCAGAGATATGGGACAGCAAGAGACCCAGTACTTC
>TRBV9|NA|few|TRBJ1-4
CASSVGRSFEKLFF
TGTGCCAGCAGCGTAGGGAGAAGCTTTGAAAAACTGTTTTTT